This T cell receptor (beta chain) was sequenced for a study of blood T cell repertoires in COVID-19. Across the whole study: PBMCs, B-cell-depleted T cells, or T cells provided the cDNA or gDNA that made up the material.

The germline gives CDR1 SGHTA, CDR2 FQGNSA. This CDR3 has 16 amino acids. V shed 4 bases, J shed 7 bases, and the junction held 11 bases outside the gene matches. Profiled with immunoSEQ multiplex PCR; TCRdb holds only in-frame clones, not every one. The sample gives about 88,000 clones, around nine tenths of which show up once; 1.5% to 2% is in the top ten. The chain combines TRBV7-2 with TRBJ2-7; TRBD2 matches 12 bases. The source of this sequence is a man between 60 and 75 years old with acute or convalescent COVID-19. Sequenced sample: peripheral blood. The CDR3 here is CASSSWGLAGPGEQYF. In DNA, the CDR3 is TGTGCCAGCAGCTCCTGGGGACTAGCGGGCCCAGGGGAGCAGTACTTC. The whole variable domain, remainder taken from reference TRBV7-2 and TRBJ2-7, is GAGVSQSPSNKVTEKGKDVELRCDPISGHTALYWYRQSLGQGLEFLIYFQGNSAPDKSGLPSDRFSAERTGGSVSTLTIQRTQQEDSAVYLCASSSWGLAGPGEQYFGPGTRLTVT.